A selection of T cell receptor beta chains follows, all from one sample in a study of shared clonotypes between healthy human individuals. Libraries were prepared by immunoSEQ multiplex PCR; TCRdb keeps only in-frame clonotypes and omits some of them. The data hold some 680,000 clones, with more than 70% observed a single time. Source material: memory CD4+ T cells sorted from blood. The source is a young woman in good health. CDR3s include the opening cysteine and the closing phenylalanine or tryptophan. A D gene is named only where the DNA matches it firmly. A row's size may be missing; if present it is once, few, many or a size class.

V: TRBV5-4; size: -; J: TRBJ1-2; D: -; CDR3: CASSQASATGYGYTF; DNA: TGTGCCAGCAGCCAAGCGTCGGCGACAGGCTATGGCTACACCTTC
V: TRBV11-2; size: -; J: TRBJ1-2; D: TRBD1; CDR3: CASSHDRGEGNYGYTF; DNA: TGTGCCAGCAGCCATGACAGGGGCGAAGGGAACTATGGCTACACCTTC
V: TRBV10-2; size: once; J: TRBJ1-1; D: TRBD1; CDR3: CASRYHFRTGENTEAFF; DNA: TGCGCCAGCCGATACCACTTTCGGACAGGGGAGAACACTGAAGCTTTCTTT
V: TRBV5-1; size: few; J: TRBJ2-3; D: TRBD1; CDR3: CASSLGTGGDTQYF; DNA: TGCGCCAGCAGCCTCGGGACAGGTGGGGATACGCAGTATTTT
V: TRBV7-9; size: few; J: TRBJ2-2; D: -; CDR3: CASSFTTGELFF; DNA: TGTGCCAGCAGCTTCACCACCGGGGAGCTGTTTTTT
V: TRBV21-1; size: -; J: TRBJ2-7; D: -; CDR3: CASSKAMRHEQYF; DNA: TGTGCCAGCAGCAAAGCTATGCGTCACGAGCAGTACTTC
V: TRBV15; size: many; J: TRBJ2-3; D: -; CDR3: CATSPDLRRTDTQYF; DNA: TGTGCCACCAGTCCCGACCTCAGGAGGACAGATACGCAGTATTTT
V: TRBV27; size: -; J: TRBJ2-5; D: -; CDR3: CASSWQYQETQYF; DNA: TGTGCCAGCAGTTGGCAGTACCAAGAGACCCAGTACTTC
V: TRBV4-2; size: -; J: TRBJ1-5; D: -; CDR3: CASSQGTSGQPQHF; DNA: TGTGCCAGCAGCCAAGGGACGTCAGGGCAGCCCCAGCATTTT
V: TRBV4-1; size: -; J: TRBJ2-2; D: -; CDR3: CASRDGYNTGELFF; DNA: TGCGCCAGCAGGGACGGATATAACACCGGGGAGCTGTTTTTT
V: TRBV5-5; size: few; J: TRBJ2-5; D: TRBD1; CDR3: CASRSTGGGGTQYF; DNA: TGTGCCAGCAGATCAACAGGGGGAGGAGGGACCCAGTACTTC
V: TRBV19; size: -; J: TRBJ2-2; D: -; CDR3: CASSPRVGGNTGELFF; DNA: TGTGCCAGTAGTCCCCGGGTAGGGGGGAACACCGGGGAGCTGTTTTTT
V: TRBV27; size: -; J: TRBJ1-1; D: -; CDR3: CASRSPVRGNAEAFF; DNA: TGTGCCAGCAGATCCCCGGTAAGGGGCAACGCTGAAGCTTTCTTT
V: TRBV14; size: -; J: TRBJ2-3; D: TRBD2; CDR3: CASSRTSGRGDTQYF; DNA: TGTGCCAGCAGCCGGACTAGCGGGAGAGGGGATACGCAGTATTTT
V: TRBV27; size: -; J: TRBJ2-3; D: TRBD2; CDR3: CASSLSRGGRTQYF; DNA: TGTGCCAGCAGTTTAAGCCGGGGGGGACGGACGCAGTATTTT
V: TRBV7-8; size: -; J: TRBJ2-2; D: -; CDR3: CASSPLSGELFF; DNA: TGTGCCAGCAGCCCCTTGAGCGGGGAGCTGTTTTTT
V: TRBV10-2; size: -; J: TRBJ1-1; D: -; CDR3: CASAKDHSEAFF; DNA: TGCGCCAGTGCCAAGGACCACTCTGAAGCTTTCTTT
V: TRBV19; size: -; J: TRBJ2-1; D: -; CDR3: CASSIQFVWRGYNEQFF; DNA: TGTGCCAGTAGTATACAATTCGTTTGGCGGGGCTACAATGAGCAGTTCTTC
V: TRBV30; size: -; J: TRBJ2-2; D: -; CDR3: CAWKGVGANTGELFF; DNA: TGTGCCTGGAAGGGGGTTGGCGCGAACACCGGGGAGCTGTTTTTT
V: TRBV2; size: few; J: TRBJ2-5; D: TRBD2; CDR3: CASSDLGAGVSEETQYF; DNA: TGTGCCAGCAGTGACCTTGGAGCGGGAGTCTCCGAAGAGACCCAGTACTTC
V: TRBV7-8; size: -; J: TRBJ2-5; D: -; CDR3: CASSLFVTQYF; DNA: TGTGCCAGCAGCTTATTTGTTACCCAGTACTTC
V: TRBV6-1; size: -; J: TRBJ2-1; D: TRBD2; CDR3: CASSGYFSGGAYNEQFF; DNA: TGTGCCAGCAGTGGTTACTTTTCGGGAGGAGCCTACAATGAGCAGTTCTTC
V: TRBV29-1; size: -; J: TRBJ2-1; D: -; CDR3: CSVEEESGHEQFF; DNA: TGCAGCGTTGAAGAAGAATCGGGGCATGAGCAGTTCTTC
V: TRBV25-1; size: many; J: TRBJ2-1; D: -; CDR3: CASSVRGGVETDEQFF; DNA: TGTGCCAGCAGTGTACGAGGAGGGGTGGAGACGGATGAGCAGTTCTTC
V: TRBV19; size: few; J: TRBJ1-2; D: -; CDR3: CASIGGNAYGYTF; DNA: TGTGCCAGTATAGGGGGAAACGCATATGGCTACACCTTC
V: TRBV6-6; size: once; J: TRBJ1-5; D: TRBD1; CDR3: CASSRDSSNQPQHF; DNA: TGTGCCAGCAGTCGGGACAGTAGCAATCAGCCCCAGCATTTT
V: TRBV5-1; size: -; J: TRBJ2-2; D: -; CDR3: CASSLDRANTGELFF; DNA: TGCGCCAGCAGCTTGGACAGGGCTAACACCGGGGAGCTGTTTTTT
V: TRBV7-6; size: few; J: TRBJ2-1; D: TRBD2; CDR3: CASSPGPGGGNEQFF; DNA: TGTGCCAGCAGCCCAGGACCCGGCGGGGGCAATGAGCAGTTCTTC
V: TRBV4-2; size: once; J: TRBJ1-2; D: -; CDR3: CASSVTHSDNYGYTF; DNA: TGTGCCAGCAGCGTAACCCACAGCGACAACTATGGCTACACCTTC
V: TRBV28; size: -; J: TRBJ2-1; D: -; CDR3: CASLTGTGVYNEQFF; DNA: TGTGCCAGCCTGACCGGGACGGGAGTCTACAATGAGCAGTTCTTC
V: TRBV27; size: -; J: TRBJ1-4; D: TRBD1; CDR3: CASRRQGGEKLFF; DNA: TGTGCCAGCAGACGACAGGGGGGGGAAAAACTGTTTTTT
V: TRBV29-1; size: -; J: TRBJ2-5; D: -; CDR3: CSSGPGETQYF; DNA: TGCAGCTCCGGCCCTGGGGAGACCCAGTACTTC
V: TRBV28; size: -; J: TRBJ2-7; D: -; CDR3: CASSTAWEQYF; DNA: TGTGCCAGCAGTACAGCGTGGGAGCAGTACTTC
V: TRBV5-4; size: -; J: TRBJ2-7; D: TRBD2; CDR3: CASSLVLAGVQYF; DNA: TGTGCCAGCAGCTTGGTCCTAGCGGGGGTACAGTACTTC
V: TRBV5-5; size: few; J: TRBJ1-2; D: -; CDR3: CASSLGAGHRSYTF; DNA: TGTGCCAGCAGCTTGGGTGCGGGCCATAGGAGCTACACCTTC
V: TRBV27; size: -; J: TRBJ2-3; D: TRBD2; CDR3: CASRTSGTPPDTQYF; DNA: TGTGCCAGCAGGACTAGCGGCACCCCCCCAGATACGCAGTATTTT
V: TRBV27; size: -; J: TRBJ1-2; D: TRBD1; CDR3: CASRRLTGDYGYTF; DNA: TGTGCCAGCAGACGCCTAACAGGGGACTATGGCTACACCTTC
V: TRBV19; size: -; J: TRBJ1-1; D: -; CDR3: CASSIDYGHTEAFF; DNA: TGTGCCAGTAGTATAGATTACGGGCACACTGAAGCTTTCTTT
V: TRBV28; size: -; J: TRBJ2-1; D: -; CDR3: CASSLQGYEQFF; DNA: TGTGCCAGCAGTTTACAGGGCTATGAGCAGTTCTTC
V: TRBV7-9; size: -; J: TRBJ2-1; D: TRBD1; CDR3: CASSPDRGSYNEQFF; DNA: TGTGCCAGCAGCCCGGACAGGGGTTCCTACAATGAGCAGTTCTTC
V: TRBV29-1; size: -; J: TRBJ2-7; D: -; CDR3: CSATWNYEQYF; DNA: TGCAGCGCCACATGGAACTACGAGCAGTACTTC
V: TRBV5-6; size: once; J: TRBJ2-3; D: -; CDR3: CASSLVSSGTDTQYF; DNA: TGTGCCAGCAGCTTGGTGTCTAGCGGCACAGATACGCAGTATTTT
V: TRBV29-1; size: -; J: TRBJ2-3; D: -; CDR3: CSGASPNTDTQYF; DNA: TGCAGCGGAGCAAGCCCTAACACAGATACGCAGTATTTT
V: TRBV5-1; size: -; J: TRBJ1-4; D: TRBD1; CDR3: CASSARTGGNEKLFF; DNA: TGCGCCAGCAGCGCCCGGACAGGGGGAAATGAAAAACTGTTTTTT
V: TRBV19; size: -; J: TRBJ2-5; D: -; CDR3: CASSPRIDETQYF; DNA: TGTGCCAGTAGTCCCCGGATTGACGAGACCCAGTACTTC
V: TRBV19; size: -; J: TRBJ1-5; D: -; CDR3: CASRLTAWGNQPQHF; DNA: TGTGCCAGTAGGCTGACGGCGTGGGGCAATCAGCCCCAGCATTTT
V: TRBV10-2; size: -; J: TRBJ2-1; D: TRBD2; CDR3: CASSDPFSGAPGDEQFF; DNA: TGCGCCAGCAGTGACCCGTTTAGCGGGGCCCCCGGGGATGAGCAGTTCTTC
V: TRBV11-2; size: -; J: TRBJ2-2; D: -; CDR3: CASSLDQTNTGELFF; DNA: TGTGCCAGCAGCTTAGACCAGACGAACACCGGGGAGCTGTTTTTT
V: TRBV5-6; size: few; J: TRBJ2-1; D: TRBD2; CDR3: CASSFLTGTSEVNEQFF; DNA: TGTGCCAGCAGCTTCCTGACCGGGACTAGCGAGGTCAATGAGCAGTTCTTC
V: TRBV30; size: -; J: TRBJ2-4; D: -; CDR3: CAWSEQAAIQYF; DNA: TGTGCCTGGAGTGAACAGGCGGCCATTCAGTACTTC
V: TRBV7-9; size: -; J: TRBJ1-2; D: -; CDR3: CASRDPAIYGYTF; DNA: TGTGCCAGCAGAGACCCGGCTATTTATGGCTACACCTTC
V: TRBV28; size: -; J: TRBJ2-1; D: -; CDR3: CASSFYSRSSYNEQFF; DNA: TGTGCCAGCAGTTTCTATAGCAGGAGCTCCTACAATGAGCAGTTCTTC
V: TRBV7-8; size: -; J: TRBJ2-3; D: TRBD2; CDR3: CASSSRLAGTDTQYF; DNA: TGTGCCAGCAGCTCCAGACTAGCGGGCACAGATACGCAGTATTTT
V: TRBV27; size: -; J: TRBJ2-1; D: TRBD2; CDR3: CASTIRAGLVYNEQFF; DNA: TGTGCCAGCACTATTCGAGCGGGACTAGTATACAATGAGCAGTTCTTC
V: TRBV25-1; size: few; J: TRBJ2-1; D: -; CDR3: CASSPPGGGYRNEQFF; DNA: TGTGCCAGCAGTCCCCCTGGGGGAGGTTACCGCAATGAGCAGTTCTTC